Listed here are 31 T cell receptor beta chains from one sample, sequenced in a study of CD8+ T cells in alopecia areata. RNA, once extracted, was reverse transcribed into cDNA for use as the sequencing template. Libraries were prepared by immunoSEQ multiplex PCR; TCRdb keeps only in-frame clonotypes and omits some of them. The sample lists about 210,000 clones; 66% were seen once. The sample's treatment: oral pan-JAK inhibitor, 5-10 mg twice daily. The source was CD4+ T cells sorted from blood, collected around week 44, from a patient treated with tofacitinib. These receptors came from a human donor with alopecia areata.

The CDR3 DNA is TGTGCCAGCAGCTCGTCGGGACTAGCGACTTCGGACGGGGAGCTGTTTTTT. The encoded protein is CASSSSGLATSDGELFF. J is TRBJ2-2 and V is TRBV7-2, with 10 bases matching TRBD2. CDR1 is SGHTA, CDR2 FQGNSA, per germline. This CDR3 is built from 17 residues. With V trimmed by 4 bases and J by 7 bases, 12 bases remained unmatched.

The chain combines TRBV6-6 with TRBJ2-5, with D tentatively TRBD2 (5 bases). The CDR3 runs 15 residues. CDR1 MNHNY and CDR2 SVGAGI come from the germline V gene (reference sequence). Trimming took off 5 bases at V and 5 bases at J, with 18 bases between the two ends. For the CDR3, the DNA is TGTGCCAGCAGTGCCGTTTTGGGGAGAGCGGAGACCCAGTACTTC. Translated, it gives CASSAVLGRAETQYF.

This clone was found a few times. The CDR3 protein is CASSLAVVEPSVGEQFF. The CDR3 nucleotides read TGTGCCAGCAGCTTAGCGGTCGTGGAGCCCAGCGTAGGTGAGCAGTTCTTC. This rearrangement joins TRBV7-8 to TRBJ2-1, with unresolved D. Trimming cost V 0 bases and J 9 bases, with 21 bases left between them. CDR3 length: 17 residues. Looked up from germline, CDR1 is SGHVS and CDR2 is FQNEAQ.

The chain recombines TRBV4-3 with TRBJ2-7; 10 nucleotides line up with TRBD1. J was trimmed by 7 bases and V by 1 base; bases with no gene match: 10. Per the germline V gene, CDR1 is LGHNA and CDR2 is YSLEER. The CDR3 covers 16 residues. The CDR3, as DNA: TGCGCCAGCAGCCAAGTTATCGGGACAGGGGTGGGTGAGCAGTACTTC. The encoded protein is CASSQVIGTGVGEQYF.

This chain connects TRBV5-4 to TRBJ1-4; no reliable D call. Trimming cost V 1 base and J 1 base, with 11 bases left between them. The CDR3 loop spans 16 amino acids. Germline values: CDR1 SGHNT, CDR2 YYREEE (reference sequence). The CDR3 region is CASSLTTKETNEKLFF. The CDR3 DNA reads as TGTGCCAGCAGCTTGACGACAAAGGAAACTAATGAAAAACTGTTTTTT.

The chain employs TRBV2 and TRBJ2-7; D is unresolved. CDR1 and CDR2 from the germline V gene are SNHLY and FYNNEI. The CDR3 spans 14 residues. The ends were cut back, 7 bases at V and 2 bases at J, with 15 bases in the middle. CDR3 sequence (DNA): TGTGCCAGCAACCTCGGCGGCCAGACCTACGAGCAGTACTTC. This translates into CASNLGGQTYEQYF.

This CDR3 is CASSVATGATEAFF. CDR3 coding DNA: TGTGCCAGCAGCGTAGCTACAGGGGCGACTGAAGCTTTCTTT. The rearrangement uses TRBV9 and TRBJ1-1, with 7 bases lining up with TRBD1. V shed 0 bases, J shed 5 bases, and the junction held 4 bases outside the gene matches. Germline CDR1 reads SGDLS; CDR2 reads YYNGEE. The CDR3 loop spans 14 amino acids.

The chain couples TRBV5-6 to TRBJ2-5, with 11 bases matching TRBD1. V dropped 4 bases and J dropped 5; count of bases not matched to a gene: 7. The CDR3 spans 15 residues. Germline assignment: CDR1 SGHDT and CDR2 YYEEEE. The CDR3 DNA sequence: TGTGCCAGCAGCCTGCCTGGGACAGGGGGTGAGACCCAGTACTTC. It yields the protein CASSLPGTGGETQYF.

The rearrangement joins TRBV5-1 to TRBJ1-1; D remains unclear. The V end was cut by 0 bases, the J end by 8 bases, with 17 bases between. The CDR3 sequence is 15 residues long. Germline-derived CDR1 and CDR2 are SGHRS and YFSETQ. The CDR3 bases are TGCGCCAGCAGCTTGGATGGCCGGCCTATGGCGGAAGCTTTCTTT. This sequence encodes CASSLDGRPMAEAFF.

This clone came up a few times. This chain uses TRBV5-1 with TRBJ2-2; D is uncertain. The CDR3 covers 16 residues. Germline values: CDR1 SGHRS, CDR2 YFSETQ. V lost 2 bases and J lost 0, with 11 bases in between. CDR3 in DNA: TGCGCCAGCAGCTTTCCCGACGGCACGAACACCGGGGAGCTGTTTTTT. Translation gives CASSFPDGTNTGELFF.

The V call is TRBV19, the J call TRBJ1-1; TRBD1 is a possible D gene (6 bases). The ends were cut back, 6 bases at V and 8 bases at J, with 16 bases in the middle. The germline gives CDR1 LNHDA, CDR2 SQIVND (reference sequence). CDR3 length: 13 amino acids. CDR3 protein: CASRLVGQNEAFF. Written as DNA, the CDR3 is TGTGCCAGTAGGCTAGTCGGACAGAACGAAGCTTTCTTT.

This clone is categorized as medium-sized. The chain is built from TRBV6-1 and TRBJ2-7; 9 bases agree with TRBD2. J lost 0 bases, V lost 2 bases, and 2 bases had no gene match. CDR3 length: 15 amino acids. CDR1 is MNHNS and CDR2 is SASEGT in the germline V gene. The CDR3 protein is CASSELAGSSYEQYF. The CDR3 DNA reads TGTGCCAGCAGTGAACTAGCGGGGAGCTCCTACGAGCAGTACTTC.

The rearrangement joins TRBV7-9 to TRBJ2-1; D is unclear. CDR1 is SEHNR and CDR2 is FQNEAQ in the germline V gene (reference sequence). This CDR3 has 11 amino acids. V lost 5 bases and J lost 10, with 9 bases in between. The CDR3: CASSARTEQFF. The CDR3 DNA follows: TGTGCCAGCAGCGCGCGGACCGAGCAGTTCTTC.

The gene calls are TRBV5-4 and TRBJ2-2; a weak D match, TRBD1 (5 bases). Germline loops: CDR1 SGHNT, CDR2 YYREEE (reference sequence). The length of the CDR3 is 11 residues. V was shortened by 4 bases and J by 13 bases, with 11 bases between the two germline ends. CDR3 amino acids: CASSQDRRLFF. CDR3 bases: TGTGCCAGCAGCCAAGACAGACGGCTGTTTTTT.

The gene calls are TRBV19 and TRBJ1-2, with 9 nucleotides matching TRBD1. Looked up from germline, CDR1 is LNHDA and CDR2 is SQIVND (reference sequence). This CDR3 contains 16 residues. After removal of 5 bases from V and 1 base from J, the junction contained 8 bases not matched to a gene. The CDR3 nucleotides are TGTGCCAGTAGTCATGGGGAGGACAGGGGTAACTATGGCTACACCTTC. Amino acid sequence: CASSHGEDRGNYGYTF.

The CDR3 DNA follows: TGCGCCAGCAGCCAAAAGTTAGGGGGAATCGGTGGCGAGCAGTACTTC. It yields the protein CASSQKLGGIGGEQYF. This chain connects TRBV4-3 to TRBJ2-7, with D tentatively TRBD1 (6 bases). The CDR3 consists of 16 residues. Germline V lookup: CDR1 LGHNA, CDR2 YSLEER. V shed 2 bases and J shed 6 bases, with 20 bases lying between them.

V usage is TRBV10-1 and J usage is TRBJ1-2; D is unclear. V dropped 0 bases and J dropped 6 bases, with 8 bases sitting between them. CDR3 length equals 13 residues. Per germline, CDR1 WNHNN and CDR2 SYGVQD (reference sequence). This CDR3 reads CASSESQTDGYTF. The CDR3 bases are TGCGCCAGCAGTGAGTCGCAGACGGATGGCTACACCTTC.

V is TRBV2 and J is TRBJ1-2, with D perhaps matching TRBD1 (5 bases). The V gene lost 4 bases and the J gene lost 3 bases, with 15 bases spanning the gap. Germline CDR1 SNHLY, CDR2 FYNNEI. This CDR3 is built from 15 residues. The CDR3 DNA reads as TGTGCCAGCAGTGGCTCGACAGATCCATACTATGGCTACACCTTC. It translates to CASSGSTDPYYGYTF.

This CDR3 is CASSETSGGFNEQFF. The CDR3 DNA reads TGTGCCAGTAGTGAAACTAGCGGGGGATTCAATGAGCAGTTCTTC. V is TRBV19 and J is TRBJ2-1, with 11 nucleotides matching TRBD2. Germline V gene sequence: CDR1 LNHDA, CDR2 SQIVND (reference sequence). V was clipped by 5 bases and J by 6 bases; unmatched bases: 6. CDR3 size: 15 residues.

V gene TRBV15 combines with J gene TRBJ1-6; D uncertain. CDR3 length: 16 residues. CDR1 LNHNV and CDR2 YYDKDF come from the germline V gene (reference sequence). Between the trimmed V and J ends, which lost 5 bases and 8 bases, there was a span of 19 bases. The CDR3 is CATSQSIADLDSPLHF. DNA of the CDR3: TGTGCCACCAGCCAGAGTATTGCAGATCTCGATTCACCCCTCCACTTT.

The J gene is TRBJ1-5, the V gene TRBV10-3; D might be TRBD1 (5 bases). Per the germline V gene, CDR1 is ENHRY and CDR2 is SYGVKD. V was shortened by 10 bases and J by 4 bases, with 14 bases between the two germline ends. The CDR3 is 13 amino acids. In nucleotides, the CDR3 is TGTGCCAACAGGCAGGGTCTAAATCAGCCCCAGCATTTT. It encodes CANRQGLNQPQHF.

This chain uses TRBV6-1 with TRBJ2-1; no firm D call. Trimming cost V 1 base and J 13 bases, with 11 bases left between them. Germline assignment: CDR1 MNHNS and CDR2 SASEGT. The CDR3 has 12 residues. CDR3 loop: CASSEDMLHQFF. CDR3 DNA sequence: TGTGCCAGCAGTGAAGACATGCTCCACCAGTTCTTC.

The CDR3 bases are TGCGCCAGCAGCCCAACTAGCCTTCCTAAAGAGACCCAGTACTTC. Amino acid sequence: CASSPTSLPKETQYF. The chain employs TRBV5-1 and TRBJ2-5; D possibly corresponds to TRBD2 (6 bases). The CDR3 is 15 amino acids. Germline values: CDR1 SGHRS, CDR2 YFSETQ. Trimming pared 4 bases from V and 3 bases from J, leaving 16 bases between.

This clone was recorded once. The chain has TRBV2 and TRBJ2-2; D could derive from TRBD1 or TRBD2 (5 bases each). The CDR3 runs to 14 residues. Trimming took 4 bases from V and 6 from J, leaving 12 bases between them. CDR1 is SNHLY, CDR2 FYNNEI, per germline. In nucleotides, the CDR3 is TGTGCCAGCAGTGGCGATTGGGGGTCCGGGGAGCTGTTTTTT. Encoded protein: CASSGDWGSGELFF.

This clone appeared a single time. This chain links TRBV7-2 with TRBJ1-1; possible D gene TRBD1, 5 bases. This CDR3 region has 15 residues. CDR1 is SGHTA, CDR2 FQGNSA, per germline. Trimming shortened V by 3 bases and J by 3 bases, and 14 bases separated the two germline ends. CDR3 DNA: TGTGCCAGCAGCTTGCAGTACAGGAAGGACACTGAAGCTTTCTTT. It yields the protein CASSLQYRKDTEAFF.

This clone was detected a few times. The chain is built from TRBV19 and TRBJ1-1; D is unclear. CDR1 LNHDA and CDR2 SQIVND come from the germline V gene (reference sequence). V dropped 2 bases and J dropped 6 bases, with 13 bases sitting between them. The CDR3 length is 14 residues. The CDR3 nucleotides read TGTGCCAGTAGTATAATGGGGTTGATCTCTGAAGCTTTCTTT. It specifies CASSIMGLISEAFF.

This chain connects TRBV10-3 to TRBJ2-2, with unresolved D. The CDR3 totals 14 residues. Germline V CDR1 and CDR2: ENHRY, SYGVKD. The V and J ends lost 6 bases and 4 bases respectively, with 12 bases between them. In DNA form, the CDR3 reads TGTGCCATCAGCAGTCCGACGGGCACCGGGGAGCTGTTTTTT. Protein product: CAISSPTGTGELFF.

The chain couples TRBV30 to TRBJ2-3; 7 bases fit TRBD2. The V and J ends lost 7 bases and 2 bases, in that order; junction bases with no gene match: 6. Germline CDR1 and CDR2: GTSNPN and SVGIG (reference sequence). This CDR3 has 13 amino acids. DNA for the CDR3: TGTGCCTTGACGGGGGGATTCACAGATACGCAGTATTTT. Translating gives CALTGGFTDTQYF.

The chain is built from TRBV29-1 and TRBJ1-1; no definite D call. Trimming cost V 0 bases and J 5 bases, with 13 bases left between them. CDR3 size: 14 residues. The germline gives CDR1 SQVTM, CDR2 ANQGSEA. Here the CDR3 DNA reads TGCAGCGTTGAAGATCCGGAACATGGAACTGAAGCTTTCTTT. Translation: CSVEDPEHGTEAFF.

This rearrangement joins TRBV27 to TRBJ1-6, with TRBD1 as a possible D gene (5 bases). The CDR3 has 13 amino acids. CDR1 and CDR2 (germline): MNHEY, SMNVEV (reference sequence). Deletions cut 7 bases from V and 5 bases from J, with 9 bases between. CDR3 DNA: TGTGCCAGCAAAGACAGCCATAATTCACCCCTCCACTTT. Protein sequence: CASKDSHNSPLHF.

This clone was seen a handful of times. V usage is TRBV27 and J usage is TRBJ1-1; D gene uncertain. Deletions cut 6 bases from V and 0 bases from J, with 5 bases between. Per germline, CDR1 MNHEY and CDR2 SMNVEV (reference sequence). The CDR3 loop spans 12 amino acids. The CDR3 is CASRTVNTEAFF. CDR3 DNA: TGTGCCAGCAGAACAGTGAACACTGAAGCTTTCTTT.